A selection of T cell receptor beta chains follows, all from one sample in a study of blood T cell repertoires in COVID-19. The protocol was immunoSEQ multiplex PCR, while the TCRdb copy is restricted to in-frame clones and leaves out a portion. The sample holds around 70,000 clones, approximately 91% seen once. The material sequenced was peripheral blood. The source of these receptors is a human donor in a cohort sampled during active COVID-19. The CDR3 runs from the conserved cysteine through the conserved F or W. D genes are given only for firm matches. Expanded clones are given a class, and other clones once, few, many or no size at all.

CDR3 DNA: TGTGCCAGCAGCCAGACAGGGATCACCGGGGAGCTGTTTTTT
CDR3 protein: CASSQTGITGELFF
D gene: TRBD1
clone size: -
J gene: TRBJ2-2
V gene: TRBV6-2/TRBV6-3

CDR3 DNA: TGCGCCAGCAGCCCAACCCTTGGACTAGCGGGAGATTACAATGAGCAGTTCTTC
CDR3 protein: CASSPTLGLAGDYNEQFF
D gene: TRBD2
clone size: -
J gene: TRBJ2-1
V gene: TRBV5-1

CDR3 DNA: TGTGCCAGTAGTATAGTGGCTAGCGGGGGGCCAGATACGCAGTATTTT
CDR3 protein: CASSIVASGGPDTQYF
D gene: TRBD2
clone size: once
J gene: TRBJ2-3
V gene: TRBV19

CDR3 DNA: TGTGCCTCCCGCCATCCGGGAAACACTGAAGCTTTCTTT
CDR3 protein: CASRHPGNTEAFF
D gene: -
clone size: -
J gene: TRBJ1-1
V gene: TRBV11-1

CDR3 DNA: TGTGCCAGCAGCCCCACCCAGGGGTTCCCTGGAAACACCATATATTTT
CDR3 protein: CASSPTQGFPGNTIYF
D gene: -
clone size: -
J gene: TRBJ1-3
V gene: TRBV11-2

CDR3 DNA: TGTGCCAGCAGCTTTGGGGCCACTATGAACACTGAAGCTTTCTTT
CDR3 protein: CASSFGATMNTEAFF
D gene: -
clone size: -
J gene: TRBJ1-1
V gene: TRBV7-2

CDR3 DNA: TGTGCCAGTAGTACCCAGGGGTTGGATCAGCCCCAGCATTTT
CDR3 protein: CASSTQGLDQPQHF
D gene: -
clone size: -
J gene: TRBJ1-5
V gene: TRBV19

CDR3 DNA: TGTGCCAGCAGCTCACGCGGGACAGGGGATTCACCCCTCCACTTT
CDR3 protein: CASSSRGTGDSPLHF
D gene: TRBD1
clone size: once
J gene: TRBJ1-6
V gene: TRBV11-1

CDR3 DNA: TGTGCCAGCAGTTTAAGGCGGGAGGGGCGAAACAATGAGCAGTTCTTC
CDR3 protein: CASSLRREGRNNEQFF
D gene: TRBD2
clone size: once
J gene: TRBJ2-1
V gene: TRBV28

CDR3 DNA: TGTGCCAGCAGCTCCCTTAAGTCGGGATTTAACCAAGAGACCCAGTACTTC
CDR3 protein: CASSSLKSGFNQETQYF
D gene: -
clone size: -
J gene: TRBJ2-5
V gene: TRBV11-2

CDR3 DNA: TGTGCCAGCAGGGGGACGGGGACAGGGGATGAAAAACTGTTTTTT
CDR3 protein: CASRGTGTGDEKLFF
D gene: TRBD1
clone size: -
J gene: TRBJ1-4
V gene: TRBV6-5

CDR3 DNA: TGTGCCAGCACCACCCCTCGGGGTAGAAACACTGAAGCTTTCTTT
CDR3 protein: CASTTPRGRNTEAFF
D gene: -
clone size: -
J gene: TRBJ1-1
V gene: TRBV21-1

CDR3 DNA: TGTGCCAGCAGCGCCCGGTGGGGCACCGAAGCTTTCTTT
CDR3 protein: CASSARWGTEAFF
D gene: -
clone size: few
J gene: TRBJ1-1
V gene: TRBV6-5

CDR3 DNA: TGTGCCAGCAGCGCCGACGGAGGGAACACTGAAGCTTTCTTT
CDR3 protein: CASSADGGNTEAFF
D gene: -
clone size: -
J gene: TRBJ1-1
V gene: TRBV9

CDR3 DNA: TGTGCCAGCAGCGTACAGAGCGGGACCCACAATGAGCAGTTCTTC
CDR3 protein: CASSVQSGTHNEQFF
D gene: TRBD2
clone size: -
J gene: TRBJ2-1
V gene: TRBV9

CDR3 DNA: TGTGCTAGTGGTTTCGCCGGGGCGGGGGCCGACCAAGTGACCCAGTACTTC
CDR3 protein: CASGFAGAGADQVTQYF
D gene: -
clone size: -
J gene: TRBJ2-5
V gene: TRBV12-5

CDR3 DNA: TGTGCCAGCAGGCACTCTAGACAGGCCGGCGACAATGAGCAGTTCTTC
CDR3 protein: CASRHSRQAGDNEQFF
D gene: -
clone size: -
J gene: TRBJ2-1
V gene: TRBV28

CDR3 DNA: TGTGCCTGGAGTGAAACAGGGACCCCTTTTTATTTT
CDR3 protein: CAWSETGTPFYF
D gene: -
clone size: -
J gene: TRBJ2-3
V gene: TRBV30

CDR3 DNA: TGTGCCAGTAGTCAGACAGGTTACTACACCTTC
CDR3 protein: CASSQTGYYTF
D gene: -
clone size: -
J gene: TRBJ1-2
V gene: TRBV19

CDR3 DNA: TGTGCCAGTTGTGGGACTCTAACAGATACGCAGTATTTT
CDR3 protein: CASCGTLTDTQYF
D gene: -
clone size: once
J gene: TRBJ2-3
V gene: TRBV19

CDR3 DNA: TGTGCCAGCAGCTTAAATCCAGGAGGGAATTCACCCCTCCACTTT
CDR3 protein: CASSLNPGGNSPLHF
D gene: -
clone size: few
J gene: TRBJ1-6
V gene: TRBV7-3

CDR3 DNA: TGCGCCAGCAGCCCACAGGCGGGGGATAATTCACCCCTCCACTTT
CDR3 protein: CASSPQAGDNSPLHF
D gene: -
clone size: once
J gene: TRBJ1-6
V gene: TRBV5-1

CDR3 DNA: TGTGCCAGCTCACCAGATCCTACGGCCCCAGGAGGCTACACCTTC
CDR3 protein: CASSPDPTAPGGYTF
D gene: -
clone size: few
J gene: TRBJ1-2
V gene: TRBV18

CDR3 DNA: TGTGCCAGCAGCTTAGATCGAGGCGAGCAGTACTTC
CDR3 protein: CASSLDRGEQYF
D gene: -
clone size: -
J gene: TRBJ2-7
V gene: TRBV7-2